This T cell receptor beta chain derives from a study of T cell clusters in autoimmune cytopenias. Findings and limits, study-wide: Physiological T cell clusters of healthy donors were apparently absent in primary autoimmune cytopenia patients. Active autoimmune hepatitis patients had roughly 2.7-fold fewer exclusive TRB clusters than healthy donors.

Germline assignment: CDR1 MNHNS and CDR2 SASEGT. The CDR3 is made up of 13 amino acids. Roughly 38,000 genome equivalents of blood DNA were amplified for TRB. Comment on this clonotype: Its antigen is as yet unknown.

One tube held mixed TRB-A and TRB-B primer pools for touch-down PCR. TCRdb reprocessed the multiplex PCR reads and keeps a single row for each CDR3 protein, giving no DNA. This table holds 4,500 to 5,500 distinct CDR3 sequences. A further study also used this sample, focusing on T cell repertoires in aging, cancer and after chemotherapy. From that report: Six age groups, ranging from 30 or younger to 70 or older, included the donors. Median generation probability rose over the chemotherapy interval in each cancer cohort, suggesting rebound thymic output.

This sequence joins TRBV6-1 and TRBJ1-2. Material for sequencing was peripheral blood. The sequence was collected from a human donor with chronic lymphocytic leukemia. The donor label of this sample is uncertain. CDR3 protein: CASSELATYGYTF.